The 19 T cell receptor beta chains in this list originate from one sample, sequenced in a study of OX40 agonist ivuxolimab in advanced cancers. The table came from immunoSEQ multiplex PCR; TCRdb's copy has only in-frame clones and leaves some out. The sample shows under 15,000 clones, around 74% of them seen only once. The specimen comprised CD4+ or CD8+ T cells sorted from blood, sampled in a trial of the OX40 agonist ivuxolimab. These receptor sequences come from an adult with an advanced solid tumor such as melanoma, head and neck, liver or kidney cancer.

There are a few counts of this clone. The CDR3 here is CASSLKGIFTDTQYF. The CDR3 DNA sequence: TGTGCCAGCAGTTTAAAAGGGATCTTCACAGATACGCAGTATTTT. The chain joins TRBV27 to TRBJ2-3; D not certain. The CDR3 spans 15 residues. Trimming stripped 2 bases from V and 2 bases from J, with 11 bases between. CDR1 and CDR2 from the germline V gene are MNHEY and SMNVEV (reference sequence).

The chain carries TRBV5-1 and TRBJ1-1; 8 bases map to TRBD1. V shed 3 bases, J shed 0 bases, and the junction held 16 bases outside the gene matches. This CDR3 contains 19 residues. The V gene's germline CDR1 is SGHRS and CDR2 YFSETQ. The CDR3 reads CASSSKLPRQGWMNTEAFF. The CDR3, as DNA: TGCGCCAGCAGCTCTAAGTTACCAAGACAGGGGTGGATGAACACTGAAGCTTTCTTT. The whole variable domain, remainder taken from reference TRBV5-1 and TRBJ1-1, is KAGVTQTPRYLIKTRGQQVTLSCSPISGHRSVSWYQQTPGQGLQFLFEYFSETQRNKGNFPGRFSGRQFSNSRSEMNVSTLELGDSALYLCASSSKLPRQGWMNTEAFFGQGTRLTVV.

The V gene is TRBV5-1, the J gene TRBJ1-1, with 11 nucleotides matching TRBD1. The germline V gene encodes CDR1 SGHRS and CDR2 YFSETQ. The CDR3 runs 16 residues. J gave up 2 bases and V 4 bases, and 7 bases lay outside the gene matches. CDR3 amino acids: CASSVGTGGRNTEAFF. DNA for the CDR3: TGCGCCAGCAGCGTCGGGACAGGGGGAAGAAACACTGAAGCTTTCTTT.

This clone is medium-sized. The chain carries TRBV5-5 and TRBJ2-7; D is unclear. The V end lost 0 bases, the J end lost 3 bases, and 1 base lay between the germline ends. This CDR3 has 11 amino acids. Germline CDR1 reads SGHKS; CDR2 reads YYEKEE (reference sequence). CDR3 amino acids: CASSLDYEQYF. Here the CDR3 DNA reads TGTGCCAGCAGCTTGGACTACGAGCAGTACTTC.

This sequence joins TRBV2 and TRBJ2-7, with 7 bases aligning to TRBD2. With V trimmed by 2 bases and J by 3 bases, 4 bases remained unmatched. This CDR3 is 14 amino acids long. CDR1 and CDR2 (germline): SNHLY, FYNNEI. In nucleotides, the CDR3 is TGTGCCAGCAGTGAAATGCTAGCGGACTACGAGCAGTACTTC. The encoded protein is CASSEMLADYEQYF.

The chain recombines TRBV4-3 with TRBJ2-2; TRBD2 aligns across 8 bases. The CDR3 is 16 amino acids. V lost 1 base to trimming and J lost 1 base; unmatched junction nucleotides: 2. CDR1 and CDR2 (germline): LGHNA, YSLEER. The CDR3, as DNA: TGCGCCAGCAGCCAAGGCAGCGGGAGGAACACCGGGGAGCTGTTTTTT. Amino acids: CASSQGSGRNTGELFF.

The chain joins TRBV7-9 to TRBJ2-5; D gene ambiguous. The CDR3 extends over 11 amino acids. Per the germline V gene, CDR1 is SEHNR and CDR2 is FQNEAQ (reference sequence). V was cut by 3 bases and J by 4 bases, with 3 bases left in between. The CDR3 nucleotides are TGTGCCAGCAGCTTCGGAGAGACCCAGTACTTC. It yields the protein CASSFGETQYF. The complete variable domain, with remaining parts taken from reference TRBV7-9 and TRBJ2-5, reads DTGVSQNPRHKITKRGQNVTFRCDPISEHNRLYWYRQTLGQGPEFLTYFQNEAQLEKSRLLSDRFSAERPKGSFSTLEIQRTEQGDSAMYLCASSFGETQYFGPGTRLLVL.

The chain joins TRBV9 to TRBJ2-5; D remains unclear. Germline V gene lookup returns CDR1 SGDLS and CDR2 YYNGEE. CDR3 length equals 14 residues. Trimming stripped 4 bases from V and 0 bases from J, with 10 bases between. CDR3 sequence (DNA): TGTGCCAGCAGCCCCCCCCTTAACCAAGAGACCCAGTACTTC. This translates into CASSPPLNQETQYF.

This clone came up a few times. J is TRBJ2-1 and V is TRBV5-1; 11 nucleotides line up with TRBD2. The V segment lost 4 bases and the J segment 2 bases; nucleotides outside the gene matches: 2. Germline CDR1 and CDR2: SGHRS and YFSETQ. The length of the CDR3 is 15 residues. The CDR3 reads CASSPSGGTYNEQFF. In DNA, the CDR3 is TGCGCCAGCAGCCCTAGCGGGGGGACCTACAATGAGCAGTTCTTC.

V is TRBV27 and J is TRBJ2-3; no definite D call. CDR1 is MNHEY and CDR2 is SMNVEV in the germline V gene (reference sequence). V lost 1 base to trimming and J lost 2 bases, with 7 bases between them. The CDR3 has 14 residues. The CDR3 DNA follows: TGTGCCAGCAGTTTATACCCTGCCACAGATACGCAGTATTTT. Translation: CASSLYPATDTQYF.

On this clone: At one boundary the junction diverges from the germline segment, which might be a read error. The V call is TRBV2, the J call TRBJ2-1; the match to TRBD2 covers 7 bases. This CDR3 comprises 16 residues. Germline lookup yields CDR1 SNHLY and CDR2 FYNNEI. CDR3 bases: TGTGCCAGCACTGAATCAACGGGAGGACCAAACAATGAGCAGTTCTTC. Protein sequence: CASTESTGGPNNEQFF.

The rearrangement links TRBV9 to TRBJ2-6, with D possibly called TRBD1 or TRBD2 (5 bases each). V was clipped by 4 bases and J by 2 bases, with 16 bases between them. Looked up from germline, CDR1 is SGDLS and CDR2 is YYNGEE. CDR3 length: 17 amino acids. The CDR3 loop is CASSIRDPRPGANVLTF. CDR3 sequence (DNA): TGTGCCAGCAGCATCCGGGACCCGCGGCCTGGGGCCAACGTCCTGACTTTC.

The chain has TRBV30 and TRBJ1-1, with D perhaps matching TRBD1 (6 bases). Trimming left V 3 bases short and J 4 bases short, with 6 bases between. Germline V gene data show CDR1 as GTSNPN and CDR2 as SVGIG (reference sequence). The CDR3 totals 11 residues. The DNA for the CDR3 is TGTGCCTGGAGAGGGGGCACTGAAGCTTTCTTT. This gives the protein CAWRGGTEAFF.

The chain employs TRBV5-6 and TRBJ2-2; a weak D match, TRBD1 (5 bases). The CDR3 is 14 residues long. Trimming pared 5 bases from V and 0 bases from J, leaving 8 bases between. Looked up from germline, CDR1 is SGHDT and CDR2 is YYEEEE. The CDR3 loop is CASSLQANTGELFF. The DNA for the CDR3 is TGTGCCAGCAGTTTACAGGCGAACACCGGGGAGCTGTTTTTT.

The V gene is TRBV7-9, the J gene TRBJ1-1, with TRBD1 as a possible D gene (5 bases). The CDR3 runs to 13 residues. The germline V gene encodes CDR1 SEHNR and CDR2 FQNEAQ (reference sequence). V was shortened by 6 bases and J by 1 base, with 9 bases between the two germline ends. The CDR3 DNA sequence: TGTGCCAGCAGAGACAGCCCGAACACTGAAGCTTTCTTT. Protein product: CASRDSPNTEAFF. The variable domain in full, completed from reference TRBV7-9 and TRBJ1-1, reads DTGVSQNPRHKITKRGQNVTFRCDPISEHNRLYWYRQTLGQGPEFLTYFQNEAQLEKSRLLSDRFSAERPKGSFSTLEIQRTEQGDSAMYLCASRDSPNTEAFFGQGTRLTVV.

This chain uses TRBV29-1 with TRBJ1-4; D ambiguous. Germline CDR1 reads SQVTM; CDR2 reads ANQGSEA. Trimming removed 4 bases from V and 2 bases from J, with 2 bases in between. This CDR3 spans 11 amino acids. This chain's CDR3 is CSVGTNEKLFF. The CDR3 coding sequence is TGCAGCGTTGGGACTAATGAAAAACTGTTTTTT. Complete variable domain (other parts from reference TRBV29-1 and TRBJ1-4): SAVISQKPSRDICQRGTSLTIQCQVDSQVTMMFWYRQQPGQSLTLIATANQGSEATYESGFVIDKFPISRPNLTFSTLTVSNMSPEDSSIYLCSVGTNEKLFFGSGTQLSVL.

V usage is TRBV13 and J usage is TRBJ2-6; 7 positions match TRBD1. Losses at the gene ends were 5 bases for V and 4 bases for J; bases not matched to a gene: 11. Germline lookup yields CDR1 PRHDT and CDR2 FYEKMQ (reference sequence). CDR3 length: 17 residues. CDR3 coding DNA: TGTGCCAGCAGCCAACAGACAGGGACGTTGGGGGCCAACGTCCTGACTTTC. Translation: CASSQQTGTLGANVLTF.

The chain carries TRBV7-9 and TRBJ2-1, with 7 positions matching TRBD2. The V gene end was trimmed by 3 bases and the J gene end by 6 bases; junction bases not matched to a gene: 2. Germline CDR1 SEHNR, CDR2 FQNEAQ (reference sequence). CDR3 length equals 13 residues. DNA of the CDR3: TGTGCCAGCAGCTTGTCTAGCGGCAATGAGCAGTTCTTC. It codes for CASSLSSGNEQFF.

The chain links TRBV28 to TRBJ2-1; possibly TRBD1 for D (5 bases). The germline V and J ends were trimmed by 7 bases and 2 bases, with 12 bases remaining between them. This CDR3 is 14 amino acids long. Germline CDR1 and CDR2: MDHEN and SYDVKM. This CDR3 reads CASTADSTYNEQFF. DNA for the CDR3: TGTGCCAGCACCGCTGACAGTACCTACAATGAGCAGTTCTTC. Full variable domain (remainder filled in from reference TRBV28 and TRBJ2-1): DVKVTQSSRYLVKRTGEKVFLECVQDMDHENMFWYRQDPGLGLRLIYFSYDVKMKEKGDIPEGYSVSREKKERFSLILESASTNQTSMYLCASTADSTYNEQFFGPGTRLTVL.